This T cell receptor beta chain was observed in a study of T cells in Graves' hyperthyroidism and ophthalmopathy. Broader study findings: The authors' 13 V-J model separated ophthalmopathy from stable hyperthyroidism.

With 0 bases removed from V and 0 bases from J, the gap between germline ends came to 10 bases. The CDR3 covers 15 residues. CDR1 is DFQATT, CDR2 SNEGSKA, per germline (reference sequence). Hyperthyroidism in the patients, aged 18 to 65, was newly diagnosed and under 2 months in duration. Uncontrolled infection, other autoimmune disease, pregnancy or lactation barred patients from enrollment. Diagnoses rested on clinical symptoms, serum thyroxine and TRAb, thyroid ultrasound and orbital computed tomography. RNA transcripts provided the source from which TCR beta CDR3 regions were amplified. HTBI primers were employed in a first-round RT-PCR of the TCR CDR3. From the multiplex PCR reads, TCRdb called clonotypes with MiXCR, one entry per CDR3 protein. Of around 350,000 distinct CDR3 sequences listed, less than 15% are singletons. This clonotype occurred many times. Its antigen is unknown.

J is TRBJ2-3 and V is TRBV20-1; no definite D call. Sequenced sample: blood. The sequence was collected from a woman between 18 and 30 years old with Graves' hyperthyroidism. Here the CDR3 reads CSARDPVASTDTQYF. CDR3 nucleotides: TGCAGTGCTAGAGATCCGGTGGCTAGCACAGATACGCAGTATTTT.